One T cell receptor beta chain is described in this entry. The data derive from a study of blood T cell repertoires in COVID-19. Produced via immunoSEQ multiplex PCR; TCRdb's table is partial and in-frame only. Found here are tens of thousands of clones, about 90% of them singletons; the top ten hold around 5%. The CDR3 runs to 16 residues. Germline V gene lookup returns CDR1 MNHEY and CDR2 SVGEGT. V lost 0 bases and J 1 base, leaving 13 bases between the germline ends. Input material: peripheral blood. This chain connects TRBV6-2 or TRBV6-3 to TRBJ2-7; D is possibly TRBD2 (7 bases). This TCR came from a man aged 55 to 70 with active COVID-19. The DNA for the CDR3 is TGTGCCAGCAGTTACTCGGGGGGAGGGGGGTCCTACGAGCAGTACTTC. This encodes CASSYSGGGGSYEQYF.